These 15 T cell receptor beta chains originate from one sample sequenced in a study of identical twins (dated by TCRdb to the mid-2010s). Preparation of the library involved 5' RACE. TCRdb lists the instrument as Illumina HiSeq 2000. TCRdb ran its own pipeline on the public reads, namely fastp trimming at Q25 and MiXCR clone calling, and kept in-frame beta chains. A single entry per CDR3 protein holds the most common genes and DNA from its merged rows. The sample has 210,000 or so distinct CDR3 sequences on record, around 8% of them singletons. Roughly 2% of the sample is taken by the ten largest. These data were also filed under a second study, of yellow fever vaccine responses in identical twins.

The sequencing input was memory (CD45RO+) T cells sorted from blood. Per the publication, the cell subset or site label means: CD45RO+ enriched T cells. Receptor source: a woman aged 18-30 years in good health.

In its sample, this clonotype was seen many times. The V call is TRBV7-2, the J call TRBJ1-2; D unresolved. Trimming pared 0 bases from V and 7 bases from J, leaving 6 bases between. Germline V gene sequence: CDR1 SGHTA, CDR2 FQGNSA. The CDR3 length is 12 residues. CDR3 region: CASSLAGVGYTF. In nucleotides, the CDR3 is TGTGCCAGCAGCTTAGCGGGCGTTGGCTACACCTTC. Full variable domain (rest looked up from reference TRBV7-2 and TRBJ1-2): GAGVSQSPSNKVTEKGKDVELRCDPISGHTALYWYRQSLGQGLEFLIYFQGNSAPDKSGLPSDRFSAERTGGSVSTLTIQRTQQEDSAVYLCASSLAGVGYTFGSGTRLTVV.

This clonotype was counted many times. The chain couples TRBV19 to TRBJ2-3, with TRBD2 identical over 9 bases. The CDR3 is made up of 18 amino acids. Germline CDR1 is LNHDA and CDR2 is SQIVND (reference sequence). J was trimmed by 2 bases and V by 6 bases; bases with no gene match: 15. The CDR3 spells CASRPGGTAGGLTDTQYF. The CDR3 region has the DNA TGTGCCAGTAGGCCGGGAGGAACAGCGGGAGGTCTCACAGATACGCAGTATTTT. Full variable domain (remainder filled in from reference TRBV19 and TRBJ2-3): DGGITQSPKYLFRKEGQNVTLSCEQNLNHDAMYWYRQDPGQGLRLIYYSQIVNDFQKGDIAEGYSVSREKKESFPLTVTSAQKNPTAFYLCASRPGGTAGGLTDTQYFGPGTRLTVL.

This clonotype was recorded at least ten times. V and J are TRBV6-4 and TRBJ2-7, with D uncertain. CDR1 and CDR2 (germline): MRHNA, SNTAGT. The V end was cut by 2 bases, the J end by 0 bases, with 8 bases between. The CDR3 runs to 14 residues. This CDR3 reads CASSDNPTSYEQYF. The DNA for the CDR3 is TGTGCCAGCAGTGACAACCCTACCTCCTACGAGCAGTACTTC.

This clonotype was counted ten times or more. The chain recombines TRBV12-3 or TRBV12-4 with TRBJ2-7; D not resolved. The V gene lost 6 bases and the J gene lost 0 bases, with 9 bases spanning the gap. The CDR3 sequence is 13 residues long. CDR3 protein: CASRGTISYEQYF. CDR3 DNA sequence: TGTGCCAGCAGGGGTACGATCTCCTACGAGCAGTACTTC.

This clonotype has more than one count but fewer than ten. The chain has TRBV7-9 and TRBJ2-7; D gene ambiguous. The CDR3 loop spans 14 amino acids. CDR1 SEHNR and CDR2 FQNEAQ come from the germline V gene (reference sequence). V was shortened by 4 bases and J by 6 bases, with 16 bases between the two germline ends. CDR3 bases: TGTGCCAGCAGCTCTTACACGTCCCTCTTCGAGCAGTACTTC. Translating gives CASSSYTSLFEQYF. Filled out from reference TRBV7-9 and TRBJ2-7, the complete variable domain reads DTGVSQNPRHKITKRGQNVTFRCDPISEHNRLYWYRQTLGQGPEFLTYFQNEAQLEKSRLLSDRFSAERPKGSFSTLEIQRTEQGDSAMYLCASSSYTSLFEQYFGPGTRLTVT.

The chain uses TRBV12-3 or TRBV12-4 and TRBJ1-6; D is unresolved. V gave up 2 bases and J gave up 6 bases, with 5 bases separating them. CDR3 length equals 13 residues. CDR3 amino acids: CASSLRANSPLHF. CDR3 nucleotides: TGTGCCAGCAGTTTAAGGGCTAATTCACCCCTCCACTTT.

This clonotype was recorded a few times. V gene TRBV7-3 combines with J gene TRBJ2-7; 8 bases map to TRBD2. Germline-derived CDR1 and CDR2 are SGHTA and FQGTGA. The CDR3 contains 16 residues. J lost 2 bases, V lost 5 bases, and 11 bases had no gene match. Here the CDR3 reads CASSPSGGGGTYEQYF. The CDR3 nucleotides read TGTGCCAGCAGCCCATCCGGGGGGGGAGGAACCTACGAGCAGTACTTC.

The CDR3, as DNA: TGTGCCACCAGCGCCGAACGAAGCTGGGGGGACAGGAGAGGGGAGCAGTACTTC. Amino acids: CATSAERSWGDRRGEQYF. This chain uses TRBV15 with TRBJ2-7; 8 bases agree with TRBD1. V was clipped by 5 bases and J by 7 bases; unmatched bases: 22. The CDR3 contains 18 residues. CDR1 LNHNV and CDR2 YYDKDF come from the germline V gene (reference sequence).

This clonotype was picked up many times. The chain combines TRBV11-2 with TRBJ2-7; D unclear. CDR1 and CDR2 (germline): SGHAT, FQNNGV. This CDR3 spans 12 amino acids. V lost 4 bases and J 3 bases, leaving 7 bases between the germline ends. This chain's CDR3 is CASSSSNYEQYF. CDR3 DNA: TGTGCCAGCAGCTCGAGTAACTACGAGCAGTACTTC.

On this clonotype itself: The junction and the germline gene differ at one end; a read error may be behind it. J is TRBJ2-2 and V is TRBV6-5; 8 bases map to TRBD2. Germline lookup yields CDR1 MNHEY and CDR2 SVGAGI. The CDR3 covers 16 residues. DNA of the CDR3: TGCGCCAGCAGTTACTCAGCGGGGGTACACACCGGGGAGCTGTTTTTT. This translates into CASSYSAGVHTGELFF.

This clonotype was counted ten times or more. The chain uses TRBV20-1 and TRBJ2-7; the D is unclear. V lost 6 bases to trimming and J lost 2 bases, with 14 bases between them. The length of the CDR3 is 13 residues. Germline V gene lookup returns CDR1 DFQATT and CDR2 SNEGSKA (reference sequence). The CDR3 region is CSALLQSTYEQYF. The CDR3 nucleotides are TGCAGTGCGCTTCTTCAGAGCACCTACGAGCAGTACTTC.

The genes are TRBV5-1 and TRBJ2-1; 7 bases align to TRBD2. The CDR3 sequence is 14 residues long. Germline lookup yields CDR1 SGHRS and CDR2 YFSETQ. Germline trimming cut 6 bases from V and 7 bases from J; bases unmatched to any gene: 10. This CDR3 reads CASMGGWGSNEQFF. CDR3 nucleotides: TGCGCCAGCATGGGAGGGTGGGGCTCTAATGAGCAGTTCTTC.

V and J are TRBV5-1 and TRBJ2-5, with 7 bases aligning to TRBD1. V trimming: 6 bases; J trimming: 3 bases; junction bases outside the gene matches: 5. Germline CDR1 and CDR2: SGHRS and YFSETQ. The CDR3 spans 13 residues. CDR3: CASTQTGKETQYF. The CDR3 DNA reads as TGCGCCAGCACCCAGACAGGGAAAGAGACCCAGTACTTC. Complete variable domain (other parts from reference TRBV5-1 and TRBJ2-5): KAGVTQTPRYLIKTRGQQVTLSCSPISGHRSVSWYQQTPGQGLQFLFEYFSETQRNKGNFPGRFSGRQFSNSRSEMNVSTLELGDSALYLCASTQTGKETQYFGPGTRLLVL.

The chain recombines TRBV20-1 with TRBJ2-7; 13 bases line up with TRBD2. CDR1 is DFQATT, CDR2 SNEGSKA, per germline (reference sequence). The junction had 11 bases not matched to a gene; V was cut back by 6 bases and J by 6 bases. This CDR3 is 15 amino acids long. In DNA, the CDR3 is TGCAGTGCGAAGCGCACTAGCGGGGGGGCGGGCGAGCAGTACTTC. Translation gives CSAKRTSGGAGEQYF.

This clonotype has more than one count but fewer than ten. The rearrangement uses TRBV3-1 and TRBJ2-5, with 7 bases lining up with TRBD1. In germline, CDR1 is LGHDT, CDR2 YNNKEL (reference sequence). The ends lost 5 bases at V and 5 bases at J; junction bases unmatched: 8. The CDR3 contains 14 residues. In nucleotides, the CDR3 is TGTGCCAGCAGCAAGGGACAGCGCCTCGAGACCCAGTACTTC. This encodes CASSKGQRLETQYF.